The next 6 T cell receptor beta chains were all read from a single sample in a study of shared clonotypes between healthy human individuals. TCRdb's copy holds only in-frame clones and misses some; the assay was immunoSEQ multiplex PCR. Here the sample spans approximately 400,000 clones, around 96% being singletons. The material sequenced was memory CD8+ T cells sorted from blood. The subset is: CD45RO+ cells pooled with CCR7-negative TemRA cells. The receptors derive from a man aged 25 to 40 in good health.

The chain recombines TRBV5-1 with TRBJ2-1; 7 nucleotides line up with TRBD1. The CDR3 consists of 14 residues. V lost 0 bases and J lost 13; bases outside the gene matches: 10. Germline CDR1 is SGHRS and CDR2 is YFSETQ. DNA of the CDR3: TGCGCCAGCAGCTTGGGGTTAAGAGGGGGCTTACAGTTCTTC. Amino acid sequence: CASSLGLRGGLQFF.

This CDR3 reads CASSLGQGARGYTF. The DNA of the CDR3 is TGTGCCAGCAGCTTAGGTCAGGGGGCGCGTGGCTACACCTTC. The genes are TRBV11-2 and TRBJ1-2; TRBD1 matches at 8 bases. CDR3 size: 14 residues. The junction had 5 bases not matched to a gene; V was cut back by 1 base and J by 7 bases. Germline values: CDR1 SGHAT, CDR2 FQNNGV.

The chain couples TRBV25-1 to TRBJ2-1; D is unresolved. The CDR3 totals 15 residues. The germline V gene encodes CDR1 MGHDK and CDR2 SYGVNS. Trimming pared 2 bases from V and 0 bases from J, leaving 8 bases between. The chain's CDR3 is CASSELTTSYNEQFF. CDR3 DNA sequence: TGTGCCAGCAGTGAACTGACCACCTCCTACAATGAGCAGTTCTTC.

This sequence joins TRBV7-6 and TRBJ2-7; tentatively, D is TRBD2 (5 bases). The V end was cut by 3 bases, the J end by 7 bases, with 19 bases between. There are 15 residues in the CDR3. Germline CDR1 and CDR2: SGHVS and FNYEAQ. CDR3 residues: CASSFSGGYGDEQYF. The CDR3 bases are TGTGCCAGCAGCTTTTCAGGCGGCTACGGGGATGAGCAGTACTTC.

This sequence joins TRBV18 and TRBJ2-2, with D possibly being TRBD1 or TRBD2 (6 bases each). Trimming took 0 bases from V and 6 from J, leaving 8 bases between them. The CDR3 is 14 amino acids. From germline, CDR1 is KGHSH and CDR2 LQKENI. CDR3 loop: CASSPPRGAGELFF. Here the CDR3 DNA reads TGTGCCAGCTCACCACCGAGGGGGGCCGGGGAGCTGTTTTTT.

This rearrangement joins TRBV9 to TRBJ2-3; TRBD1 is a possible D gene (6 bases). This CDR3 region has 14 residues. CDR1 SGDLS and CDR2 YYNGEE come from the germline V gene. With 0 bases removed from V and 5 bases from J, the gap between germline ends came to 10 bases. DNA for the CDR3: TGTGCCAGCAGCGTAGACAGGGAAGGAGATACGCAGTATTTT. As protein: CASSVDREGDTQYF.